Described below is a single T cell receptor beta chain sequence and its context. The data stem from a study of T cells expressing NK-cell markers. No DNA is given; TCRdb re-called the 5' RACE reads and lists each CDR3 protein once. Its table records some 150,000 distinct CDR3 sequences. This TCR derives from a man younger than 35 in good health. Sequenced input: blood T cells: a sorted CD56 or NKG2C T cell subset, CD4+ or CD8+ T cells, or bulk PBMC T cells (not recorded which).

This chain's CDR3 is CASSLPGLGDETQYF. V and J are TRBV7-9 and TRBJ2-5; TCRdb proposes TRBD2, but this gene call is untestable without DNA. The CDR3 extends over 15 amino acids. Germline lookup yields CDR1 SEHNR and CDR2 FQNEAQ (reference sequence).